The subject of this entry is one T cell receptor beta chain. Judged by its sample share, this clonotype qualifies as medium-sized (0.01 to 0.1%). This clone's antigen is unknown. No much larger clonotype is one base removed from it; base qualities were not supplied. The sample is drawn from a study of HIV-infected patients and healthy controls (dated by TCRdb to the mid-2010s). With regard to the full study: The study tested whether deep TCR repertoire sequencing of HIV patients' small blood samples could capture immune perturbation and reconstitution. What the research found in general, with its limitations: HIV-infected repertoires showed significantly elevated mean Gini indices relative to controls, which possibly reflects oligoclonality. Comparisons were complicated by unequal numbers of distinct sequences between patients and controls, and rare events from HIV-infected data were overweighted by size-matching. Mean usage differed significantly between HIV-infected patients and controls for eight alpha and eight beta V genes. Healthy control repertoires showed roughly threefold more distinct CDR3s and higher Shannon diversity than untreated HIV+ repertoires. In the samples, alpha-beta chain pairing was left undetermined. In size-matched repertoire data, the apparent post-therapy recovery of the Gini index in HIV-infected patients was not replicated. The study cohorts differed slightly in age and sex profile, but those differences did not account for the observed differences in diversity. Processing included only sixteen HIV-infected individuals, and this was regarded by the authors as a major limit on how widely the findings apply. Donor HLA types were not determined in the study. Using whole blood restricted sequencing depth and prevented separating the dynamics of distinct T-cell subpopulations. Both the Jaccard index and the count of highly shared sequences showed that healthy controls shared more CDR3s between individuals than HIV+ patients did. During therapy, HIV-associated CDR3s significantly decreased in frequency, while CMV-associated CDR3s did not change significantly, though most became more frequent. MAIT cell alpha-chain CDR3s were present at high frequency in healthy controls but severely depleted in HIV+ repertoires.

Whole blood was used without cell fractionation, so all unsorted peripheral T cells were reflected in the repertoire. As controls, ten uninfected healthy donors were sampled, and several of those donors gave samples twice, around 3 months apart. For RNA extraction, roughly 2.5 ml of peripheral blood was drawn into Tempus tubes. Residual genomic DNA was removed with the TURBO-DNase kit and globin mRNA was depleted with GLOBINclear. From cysteine to phenylalanine, the CDR3 is 14 amino acids long. Only CDR3 DNA remains: 42 bases, in frame from the first base. V loses 6 bases of germline sequence and J loses 4 bases, and the interval between the two ends is 12 bases. CDR1 and CDR2, looked up from the germline V gene, are SGHVS and FNYEAQ. Using SuperScript III with primers targeting the alpha and beta constant regions, around 500 ng of RNA was reverse transcribed. Alpha and beta chain libraries were generated separately via chain-specific third strand synthesis with multiplexing indices. To avoid primer bias, the protocol used one single primer pair to amplify every rearrangement within a chain, and the protocol also attached molecular barcodes to each cDNA molecule. T4 RNA Ligase 1 joined purified cDNA to a 5' RACE adapter that carried a random hexamer and the SP2 sequencing primer site. Second strand synthesis was performed with Phusion polymerase and primed from the SP2 site, and slow temperature ramps were applied to favor optimal annealing. Two random hexamer sequences, both added before amplification and joined together, made up the 12-nucleotide barcode of each molecule. A brief initial PCR introduced P5 and P7 adapter elements together with a second index, and a roughly 24-cycle amplification PCR using P5s and P7 primers was subsequently performed. Libraries received roughly 26 PCR cycles in total, were quantified on a Qubit, sized on a Bioanalyzer, and diluted to approximately 3.9 nM. Sequencing of the normalized libraries was done on an Illumina MiSeq using 2 x 250 paired-end kits. Reverse transcription reactions underwent purification over MinElute columns, with elution into 9 to 10 ul Tris-Cl. Adapter ligations were incubated for 23 hours at 16 degrees C and subsequently purified with AMPure XP beads at a 1:1 ratio. The original methods were these. Demultiplexed FASTQ files were processed with a modified Decombinator by which V, J, insert and barcode information was output. Sequences sharing a barcode but differing from the dominant sequence were discarded as errors, and barcodes clustered at Levenshtein distance 3 were counted to estimate original cDNA molecules. The R packages ineq, vegan, igraph and RCytoscape were used for downstream analyses, together with IMGT nomenclature and CDR3 definitions. V gene usage was computed over distinct sequences, each TCR counted once to avoid skew from clonal expansion. Similarity networks connected unique CDR3 amino acid sequences within a donor whenever two sequences differed by a single Levenshtein edit. The authors compiled published HIV-specific CDR3s (more than 90 alpha, approximately 640 beta) and CMV-specific CDR3s (approximately 13 alpha, about 250 beta) and searched for them in the repertoires. Random subsampling to size-matched repertoires demonstrated that the decreased diversity in patients did not result from their lower sequence numbers. TCRdb trimmed the raw reads at Q25, called clones with MiXCR and kept productive beta chains. Each CDR3 protein appears once, grouped with its most common genes and DNA. These V and J calls rely on TCRdb rather than the paper's analysis. The sample contains 8,000 to 13,000 distinct CDR3 sequences, approximately 8% of them found a single time. The top ten clonotypes cover roughly 3.4% of the sample.

The sequenced material came from blood. This receptor was taken from an adult in good health. The sequence joins TRBV7-6 to TRBJ1-4; possibly the D gene is TRBD1, per 5 matching bases. The bases read TGTGCCAGCAGTAGGACAATGGGTAATGAAAAACTGTTTTTT. This yields the protein CASSRTMGNEKLFF.